This T cell receptor (beta chain) was sequenced for a study of control samples from healthy donors and cancer patients. Sequencing was performed with immunoSEQ multiplex PCR; in TCRdb, only in-frame clones are kept and a portion is missing. The table has approximately 170,000 clones, roughly 90% seen once. Sequences were obtained from blood. This TCR derives from a woman aged 25 to 45 in good health.

The CDR3 loop reads CASSSATGGNEKLFF. In DNA form, the CDR3 reads TGTGCCAGCAGTTCCGCGACAGGGGGGAATGAAAAACTGTTTTTT. V gene TRBV6-5 combines with J gene TRBJ1-4, with 9 bases lining up with TRBD1. The CDR3 consists of 15 residues. CDR1 is MNHEY, CDR2 SVGAGI, per germline. J gave up 5 bases and V 4 bases, and 5 bases lay outside the gene matches.